One and the same sample provided the 4 T cell receptor beta chains below, sequenced in a study of blood T cell repertoires in COVID-19. Libraries were prepared by immunoSEQ multiplex PCR; TCRdb keeps only in-frame clonotypes and omits some of them. This sample has approximately 96,000 clones, with roughly nine tenths found just once. Sequenced: peripheral blood. All receptors come from a man aged 55 to 70 with acute or convalescent COVID-19.

This chain uses TRBV7-2 with TRBJ2-7, with D possibly being TRBD2 (5 bases). V was trimmed by 1 base and J by 3 bases, leaving 19 bases between them. The CDR3 covers 17 residues. Germline CDR1 reads SGHTA; CDR2 reads FQGNSA. The CDR3 region has the DNA TGTGCCAGCAGCTTAGATCTTATTCAGGAGGCCCACTACGAGCAGTACTTC. Its translation is CASSLDLIQEAHYEQYF.

The V gene is TRBV5-8, the J gene TRBJ2-7; the D is unclear. Germline CDR1 and CDR2: SGHTS and YDEGEE. The CDR3 consists of 13 residues. Trimming stripped 0 bases from V and 4 bases from J, with 8 bases between. Here the CDR3 reads CASSLGAGYEQYF. The DNA of the CDR3 is TGTGCCAGCAGCTTGGGAGCCGGGTACGAGCAGTACTTC.

J is TRBJ1-1 and V is TRBV19; D is perhaps TRBD1 (5 bases). The CDR3 is 15 residues long. Trimming took off 2 bases at V and 0 bases at J, with 10 bases between the two ends. Per the germline V gene, CDR1 is LNHDA and CDR2 is SQIVND (reference sequence). CDR3 nucleotide sequence: TGTGCCAGTAGTATATGGGCAGGGATGAACACTGAAGCTTTCTTT. Residues: CASSIWAGMNTEAFF.

This clone was found a few times. The V call is TRBV9, the J call TRBJ2-5; 10 bases are shared with TRBD2. This CDR3 is 15 amino acids long. The germline V gene has CDR1 SGDLS and CDR2 YYNGEE. V was clipped by 8 bases and J by 1 base; unmatched bases: 8. This chain's CDR3 is CASKPGLASQETQYF. The CDR3 DNA sequence: TGTGCCAGTAAACCGGGACTAGCGTCCCAAGAGACCCAGTACTTC.